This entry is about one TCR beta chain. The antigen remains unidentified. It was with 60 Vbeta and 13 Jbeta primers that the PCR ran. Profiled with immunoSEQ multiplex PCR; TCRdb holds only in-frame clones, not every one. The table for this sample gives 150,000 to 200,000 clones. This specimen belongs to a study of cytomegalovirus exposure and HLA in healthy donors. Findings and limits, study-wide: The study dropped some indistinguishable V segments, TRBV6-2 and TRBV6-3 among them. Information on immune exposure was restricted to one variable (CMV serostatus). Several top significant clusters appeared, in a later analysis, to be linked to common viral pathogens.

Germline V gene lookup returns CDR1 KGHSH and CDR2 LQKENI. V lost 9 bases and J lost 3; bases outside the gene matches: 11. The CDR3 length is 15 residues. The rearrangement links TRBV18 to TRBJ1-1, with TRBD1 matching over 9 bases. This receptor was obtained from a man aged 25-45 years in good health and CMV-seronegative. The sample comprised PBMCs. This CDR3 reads CASSTGGTFYTEAFF. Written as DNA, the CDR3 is TGTGCCAGTTCAACAGGGGGCACCTTCTACACTGAAGCTTTCTTT.